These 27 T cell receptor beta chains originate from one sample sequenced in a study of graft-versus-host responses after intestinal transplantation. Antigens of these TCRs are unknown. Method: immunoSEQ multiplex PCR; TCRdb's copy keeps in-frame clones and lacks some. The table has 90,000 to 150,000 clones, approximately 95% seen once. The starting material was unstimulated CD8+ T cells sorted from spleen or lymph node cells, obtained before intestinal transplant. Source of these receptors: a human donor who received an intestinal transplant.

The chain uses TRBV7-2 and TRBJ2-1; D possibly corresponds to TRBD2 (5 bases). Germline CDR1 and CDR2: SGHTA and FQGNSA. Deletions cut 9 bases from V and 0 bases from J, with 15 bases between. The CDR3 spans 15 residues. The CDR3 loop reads CASPGSGSSYNEQFF. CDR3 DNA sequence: TGTGCCAGTCCTGGGAGCGGTAGCTCCTACAATGAGCAGTTCTTC.

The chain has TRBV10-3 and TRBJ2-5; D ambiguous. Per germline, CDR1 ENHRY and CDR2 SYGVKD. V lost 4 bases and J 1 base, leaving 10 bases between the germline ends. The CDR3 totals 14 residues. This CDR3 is CAISGRGPQETQYF. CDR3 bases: TGTGCCATCAGTGGCAGAGGACCCCAAGAGACCCAGTACTTC.

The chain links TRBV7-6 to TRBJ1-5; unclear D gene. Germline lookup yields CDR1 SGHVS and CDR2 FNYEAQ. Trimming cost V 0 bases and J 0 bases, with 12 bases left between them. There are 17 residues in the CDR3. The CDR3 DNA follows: TGTGCCAGCAGCTTAGCGGGTGGGGATTATAGCAATCAGCCCCAGCATTTT. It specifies CASSLAGGDYSNQPQHF.

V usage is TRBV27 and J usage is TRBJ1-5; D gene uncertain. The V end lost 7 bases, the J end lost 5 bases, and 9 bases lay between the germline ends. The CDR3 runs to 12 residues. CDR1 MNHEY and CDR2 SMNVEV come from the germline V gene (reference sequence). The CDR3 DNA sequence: TGTGCCAGCACCACTGGGGATCAGCCCCAGCATTTT. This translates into CASTTGDQPQHF.

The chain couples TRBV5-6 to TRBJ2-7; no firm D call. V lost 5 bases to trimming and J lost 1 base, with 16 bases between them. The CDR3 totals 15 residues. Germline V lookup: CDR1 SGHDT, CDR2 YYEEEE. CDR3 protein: CASSSLYTRSYEQYF. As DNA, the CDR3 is TGTGCCAGCAGTTCCTTATATACACGTTCCTACGAGCAGTACTTC.

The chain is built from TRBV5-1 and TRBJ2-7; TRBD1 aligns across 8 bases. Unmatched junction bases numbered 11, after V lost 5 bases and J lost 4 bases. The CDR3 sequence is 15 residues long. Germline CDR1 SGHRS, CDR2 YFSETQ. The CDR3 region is CASREARGREYEQYF. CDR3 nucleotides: TGCGCCAGCAGAGAAGCCAGGGGGCGCGAATACGAGCAGTACTTC.

CDR3 in DNA: TGTGCCAGCAGTTCCCCAGGGGAACGGTCCTACGAGCAGTACTTC. Residues: CASSSPGERSYEQYF. The V call is TRBV28, the J call TRBJ2-5; weak D call: TRBD1 (6 bases). Near its end, the DNA agrees better with TRBJ2-7, so the J call may be wrong. Germline-derived CDR1 and CDR2 are MDHEN and SYDVKM. There are 15 residues in the CDR3.

The CDR3 nucleotides are TGCGCCAGCGGGACTAGCGCATACAATGAGCAGTTCTTC. As protein: CASGTSAYNEQFF. V usage is TRBV10-2 and J usage is TRBJ2-1; 10 nucleotides align to TRBD2. Germline CDR1 WSHSY, CDR2 SAAADI. The CDR3 sequence is 13 residues long. Trimming at V came to 8 bases and at J to 4 bases, leaving 2 bases not matched to a gene.

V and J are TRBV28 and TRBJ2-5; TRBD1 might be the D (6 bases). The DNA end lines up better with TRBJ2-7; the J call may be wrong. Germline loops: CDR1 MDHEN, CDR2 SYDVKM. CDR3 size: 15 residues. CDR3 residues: CASSLQGLRAYEQYF. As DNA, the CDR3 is TGTGCCAGCAGTTTACAGGGGCTTAGGGCCTACGAGCAGTACTTC.

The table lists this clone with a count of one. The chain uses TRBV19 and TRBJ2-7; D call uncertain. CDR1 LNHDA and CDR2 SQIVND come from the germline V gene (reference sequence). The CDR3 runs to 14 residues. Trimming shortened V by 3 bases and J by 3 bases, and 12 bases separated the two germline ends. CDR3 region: CASSMSRDLYEQYF. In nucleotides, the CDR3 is TGTGCCAGTAGTATGTCTCGAGACCTCTACGAGCAGTACTTC.

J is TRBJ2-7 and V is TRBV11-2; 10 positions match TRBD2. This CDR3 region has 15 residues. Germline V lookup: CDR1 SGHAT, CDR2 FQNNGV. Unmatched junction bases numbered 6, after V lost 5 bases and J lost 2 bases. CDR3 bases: TGTGCCAGCAGCCCCACTAGCGGGGCCCCCTACGAGCAGTACTTC. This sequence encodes CASSPTSGAPYEQYF.

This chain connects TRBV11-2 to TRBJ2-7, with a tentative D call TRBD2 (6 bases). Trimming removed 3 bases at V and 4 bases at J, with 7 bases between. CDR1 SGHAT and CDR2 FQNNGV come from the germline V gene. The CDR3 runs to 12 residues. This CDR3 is CASSFGGYEQYF. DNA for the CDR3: TGTGCCAGCAGCTTCGGGGGATACGAGCAGTACTTC.

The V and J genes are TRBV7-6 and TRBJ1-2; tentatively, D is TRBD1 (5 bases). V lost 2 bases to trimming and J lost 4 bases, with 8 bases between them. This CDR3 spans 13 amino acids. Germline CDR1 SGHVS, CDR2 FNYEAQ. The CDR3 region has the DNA TGTGCCAGCAGCTTACAGGGCTCCTATGGCTACACCTTC. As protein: CASSLQGSYGYTF.

The CDR3, as DNA: TGTGCCAGCAGTTTATTCTTTCCGTTCCGGGACAACTCCTACGAGCAGTACTTC. Translating it yields CASSLFFPFRDNSYEQYF. The J gene is TRBJ2-7, the V gene TRBV28; maybe TRBD1 (6 bases). V dropped 1 base and J dropped 0 bases, with 19 bases sitting between them. Germline CDR1 is MDHEN and CDR2 is SYDVKM. CDR3 length: 18 amino acids.

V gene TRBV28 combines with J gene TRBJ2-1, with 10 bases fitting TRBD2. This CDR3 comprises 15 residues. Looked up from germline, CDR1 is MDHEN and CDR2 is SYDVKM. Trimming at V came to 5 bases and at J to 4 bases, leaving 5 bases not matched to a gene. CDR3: CASSLTSGAYNEQFF. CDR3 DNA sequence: TGTGCCAGCAGTCTTACTAGCGGGGCGTACAATGAGCAGTTCTTC.

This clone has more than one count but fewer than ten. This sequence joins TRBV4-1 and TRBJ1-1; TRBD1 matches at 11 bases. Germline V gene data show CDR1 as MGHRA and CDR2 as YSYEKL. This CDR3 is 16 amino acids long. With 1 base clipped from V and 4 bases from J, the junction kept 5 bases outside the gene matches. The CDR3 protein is CASSQGTGGFLTEAFF. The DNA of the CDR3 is TGCGCCAGCAGCCAAGGGACAGGGGGCTTCCTCACTGAAGCTTTCTTT.

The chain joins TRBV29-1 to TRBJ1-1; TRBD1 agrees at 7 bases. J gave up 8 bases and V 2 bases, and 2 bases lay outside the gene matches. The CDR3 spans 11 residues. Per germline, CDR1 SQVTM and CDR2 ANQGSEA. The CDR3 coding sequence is TGCAGCGTTGAATACAGGGGAGAAGCTTTCTTT. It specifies CSVEYRGEAFF.

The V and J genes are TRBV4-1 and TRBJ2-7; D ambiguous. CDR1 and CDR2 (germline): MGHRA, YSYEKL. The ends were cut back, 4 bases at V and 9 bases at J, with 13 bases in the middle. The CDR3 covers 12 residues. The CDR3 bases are TGCGCCAGCAGCCCGATGGGTTTGTGGCAGTACTTC. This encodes CASSPMGLWQYF.

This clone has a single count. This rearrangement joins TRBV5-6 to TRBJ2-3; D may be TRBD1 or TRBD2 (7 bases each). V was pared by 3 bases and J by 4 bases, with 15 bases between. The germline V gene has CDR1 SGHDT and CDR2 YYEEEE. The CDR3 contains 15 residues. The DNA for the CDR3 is TGTGCCAGCAGCTCCCAGGGGGGGCGGGCAGATACGCAGTATTTT. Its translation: CASSSQGGRADTQYF.

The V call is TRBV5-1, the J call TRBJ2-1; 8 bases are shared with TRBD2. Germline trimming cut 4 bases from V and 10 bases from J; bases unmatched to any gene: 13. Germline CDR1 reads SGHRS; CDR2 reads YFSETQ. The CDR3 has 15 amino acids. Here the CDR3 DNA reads TGCGCCAGCAGCCGCTGGGGCGGGAGGCTCATAGAGCAGTTCTTC. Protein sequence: CASSRWGGRLIEQFF.

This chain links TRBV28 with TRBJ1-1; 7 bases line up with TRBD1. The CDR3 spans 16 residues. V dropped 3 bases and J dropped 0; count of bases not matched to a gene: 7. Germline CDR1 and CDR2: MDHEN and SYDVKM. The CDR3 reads CASSFKTGALNTEAFF. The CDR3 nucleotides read TGTGCCAGCAGTTTCAAAACAGGGGCCCTGAACACTGAAGCTTTCTTT.

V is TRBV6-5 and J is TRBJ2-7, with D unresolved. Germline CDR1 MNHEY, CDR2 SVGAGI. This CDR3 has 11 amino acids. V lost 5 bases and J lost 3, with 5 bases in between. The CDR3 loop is CASSADYEQYF. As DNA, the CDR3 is TGTGCCAGCAGTGCCGACTACGAGCAGTACTTC.

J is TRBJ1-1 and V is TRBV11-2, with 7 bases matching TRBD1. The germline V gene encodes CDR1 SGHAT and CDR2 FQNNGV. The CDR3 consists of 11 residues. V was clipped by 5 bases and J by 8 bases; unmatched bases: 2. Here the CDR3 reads CASSGTAEAFF. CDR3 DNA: TGTGCCAGCAGCGGGACAGCGGAAGCTTTCTTT.

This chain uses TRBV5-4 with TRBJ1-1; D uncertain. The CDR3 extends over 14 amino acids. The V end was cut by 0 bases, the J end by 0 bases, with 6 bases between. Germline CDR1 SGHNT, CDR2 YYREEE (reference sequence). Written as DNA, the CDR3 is TGTGCCAGCAGCTTGGAACGGATGAACACTGAAGCTTTCTTT. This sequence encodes CASSLERMNTEAFF. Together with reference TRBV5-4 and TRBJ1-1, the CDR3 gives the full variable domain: ETGVTQSPTHLIKTRGQQVTLRCSSQSGHNTVSWYQQALGQGPQFIFQYYREEENGRGNFPPRFSGLQFPNYSSELNVNALELDDSALYLCASSLERMNTEAFFGQGTRLTVV.

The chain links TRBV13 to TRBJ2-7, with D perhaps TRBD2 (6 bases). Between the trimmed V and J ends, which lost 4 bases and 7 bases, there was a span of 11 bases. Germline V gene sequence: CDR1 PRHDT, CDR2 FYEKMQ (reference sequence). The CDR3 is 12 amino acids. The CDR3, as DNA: TGTGCCAGCAGCTCTTTTCGGGGGGAGCAGTACTTC. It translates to CASSSFRGEQYF.

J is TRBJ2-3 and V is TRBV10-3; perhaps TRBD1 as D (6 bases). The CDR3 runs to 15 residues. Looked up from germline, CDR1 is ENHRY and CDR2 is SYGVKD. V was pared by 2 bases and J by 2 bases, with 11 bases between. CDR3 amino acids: CAISEGGRATDTQYF. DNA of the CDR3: TGTGCCATCAGTGAGGGGGGCAGGGCCACAGATACGCAGTATTTT.

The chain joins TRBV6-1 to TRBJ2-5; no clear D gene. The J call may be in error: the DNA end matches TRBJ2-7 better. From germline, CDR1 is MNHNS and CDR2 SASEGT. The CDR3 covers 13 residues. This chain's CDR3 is CASGSGVPYEQYF. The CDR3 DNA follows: TGTGCCAGCGGCTCTGGGGTACCCTACGAGCAGTACTTC.